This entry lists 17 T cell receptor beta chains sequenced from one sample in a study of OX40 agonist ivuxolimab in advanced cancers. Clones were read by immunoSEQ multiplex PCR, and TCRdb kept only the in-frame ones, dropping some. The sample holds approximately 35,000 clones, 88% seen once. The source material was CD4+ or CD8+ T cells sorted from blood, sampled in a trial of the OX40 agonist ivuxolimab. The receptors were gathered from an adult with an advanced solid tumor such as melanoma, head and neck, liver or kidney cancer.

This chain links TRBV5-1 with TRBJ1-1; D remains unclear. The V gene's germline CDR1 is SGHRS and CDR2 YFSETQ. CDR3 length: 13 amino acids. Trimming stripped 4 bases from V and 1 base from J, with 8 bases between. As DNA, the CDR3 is TGCGCCAGCAGCCCTCGACGGAACACTGAAGCTTTCTTT. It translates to CASSPRRNTEAFF.

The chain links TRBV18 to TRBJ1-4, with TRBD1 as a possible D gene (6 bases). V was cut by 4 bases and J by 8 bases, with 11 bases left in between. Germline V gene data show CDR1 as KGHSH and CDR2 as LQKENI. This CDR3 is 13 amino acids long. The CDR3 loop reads CASSRGGREKLFF. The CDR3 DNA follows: TGTGCCAGCTCACGGGGGGGCCGGGAAAAACTGTTTTTT.

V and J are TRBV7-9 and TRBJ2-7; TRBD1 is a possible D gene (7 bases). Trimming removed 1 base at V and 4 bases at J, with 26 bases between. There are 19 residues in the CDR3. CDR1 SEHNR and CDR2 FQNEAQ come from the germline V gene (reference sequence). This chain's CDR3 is CASSLGVGLGQRGAYEQYF. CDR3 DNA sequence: TGTGCCAGCAGCTTAGGAGTCGGGTTGGGACAGCGCGGGGCTTACGAGCAGTACTTC.

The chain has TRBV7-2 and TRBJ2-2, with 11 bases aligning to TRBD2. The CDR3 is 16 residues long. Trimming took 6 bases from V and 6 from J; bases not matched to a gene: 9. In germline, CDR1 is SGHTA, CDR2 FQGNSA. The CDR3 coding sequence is TGTGCCAGCAGGAAACCTAGCGGGGGGCATCCCGGGGAGCTGTTTTTT. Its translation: CASRKPSGGHPGELFF. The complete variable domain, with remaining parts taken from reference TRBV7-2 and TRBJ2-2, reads GAGVSQSPSNKVTEKGKDVELRCDPISGHTALYWYRQSLGQGLEFLIYFQGNSAPDKSGLPSDRFSAERTGGSVSTLTIQRTQQEDSAVYLCASRKPSGGHPGELFFGEGSRLTVL.

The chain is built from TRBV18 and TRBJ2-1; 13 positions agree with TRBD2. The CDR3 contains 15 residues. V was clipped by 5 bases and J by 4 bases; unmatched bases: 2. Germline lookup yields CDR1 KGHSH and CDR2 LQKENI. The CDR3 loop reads CASSGTSGNYNEQFF. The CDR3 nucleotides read TGTGCCAGCTCAGGGACTAGCGGGAATTACAATGAGCAGTTCTTC.

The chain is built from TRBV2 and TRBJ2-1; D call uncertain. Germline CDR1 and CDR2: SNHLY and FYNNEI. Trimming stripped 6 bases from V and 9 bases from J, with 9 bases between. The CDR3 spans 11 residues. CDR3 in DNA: TGTGCCAGCAGCCTCCGTCGTGAGCAGTTCTTC. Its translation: CASSLRREQFF.

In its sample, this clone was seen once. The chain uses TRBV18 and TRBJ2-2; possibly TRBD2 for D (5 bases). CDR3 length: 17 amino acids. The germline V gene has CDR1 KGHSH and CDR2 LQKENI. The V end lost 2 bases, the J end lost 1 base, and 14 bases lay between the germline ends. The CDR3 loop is CASSPSGWYENTGELFF. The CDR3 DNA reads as TGTGCCAGCTCACCAAGCGGCTGGTACGAGAACACCGGGGAGCTGTTTTTT.

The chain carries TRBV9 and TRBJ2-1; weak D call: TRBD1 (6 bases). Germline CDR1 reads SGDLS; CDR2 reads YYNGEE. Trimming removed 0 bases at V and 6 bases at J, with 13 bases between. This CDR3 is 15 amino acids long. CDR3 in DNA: TGTGCCAGCAGCGTAGTGCCAGGGGCCCCCAATGAGCAGTTCTTC. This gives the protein CASSVVPGAPNEQFF.

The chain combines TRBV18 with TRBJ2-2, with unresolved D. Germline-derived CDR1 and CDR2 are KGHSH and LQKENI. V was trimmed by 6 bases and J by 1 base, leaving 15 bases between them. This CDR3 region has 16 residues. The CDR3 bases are TGTGCCAGCTCTCCAAGGACCCTTGGGAACACCGGGGAGCTGTTTTTT. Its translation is CASSPRTLGNTGELFF.

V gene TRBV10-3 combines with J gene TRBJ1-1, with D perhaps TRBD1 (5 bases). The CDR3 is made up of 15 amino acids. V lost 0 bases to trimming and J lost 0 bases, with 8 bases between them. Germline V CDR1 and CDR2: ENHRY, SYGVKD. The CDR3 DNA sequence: TGTGCCATCAGTGAGTCACAGGACCTGAACACTGAAGCTTTCTTT. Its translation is CAISESQDLNTEAFF.

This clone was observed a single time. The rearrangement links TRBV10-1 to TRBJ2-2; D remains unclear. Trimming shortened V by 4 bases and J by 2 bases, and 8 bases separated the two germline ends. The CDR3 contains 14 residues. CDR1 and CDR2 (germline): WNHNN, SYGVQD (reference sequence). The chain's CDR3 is CASSAGPNTGELFF. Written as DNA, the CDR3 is TGCGCCAGCAGTGCGGGTCCCAACACCGGGGAGCTGTTTTTT.

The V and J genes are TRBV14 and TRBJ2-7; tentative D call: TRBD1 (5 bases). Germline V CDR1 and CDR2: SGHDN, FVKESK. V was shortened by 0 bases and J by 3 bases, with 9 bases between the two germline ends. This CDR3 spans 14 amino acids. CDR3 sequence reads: CASSQERTLYEQYF. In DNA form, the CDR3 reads TGTGCCAGCAGCCAAGAGAGGACACTCTACGAGCAGTACTTC.

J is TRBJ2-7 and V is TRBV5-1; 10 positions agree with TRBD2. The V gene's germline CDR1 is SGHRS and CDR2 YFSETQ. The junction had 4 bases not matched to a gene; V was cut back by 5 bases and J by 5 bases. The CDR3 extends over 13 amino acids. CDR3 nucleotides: TGCGCCAGCAGGCCTAGCGGGAGCAACGAGCAGTACTTC. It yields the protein CASRPSGSNEQYF.

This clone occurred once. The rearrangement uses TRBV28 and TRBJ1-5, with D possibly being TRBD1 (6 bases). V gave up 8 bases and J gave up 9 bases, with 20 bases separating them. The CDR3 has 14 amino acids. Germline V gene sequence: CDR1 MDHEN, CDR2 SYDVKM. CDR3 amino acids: CASGQRTAVRPQHF. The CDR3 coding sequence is TGTGCCAGCGGCCAAAGGACAGCGGTCCGGCCCCAGCATTTT.

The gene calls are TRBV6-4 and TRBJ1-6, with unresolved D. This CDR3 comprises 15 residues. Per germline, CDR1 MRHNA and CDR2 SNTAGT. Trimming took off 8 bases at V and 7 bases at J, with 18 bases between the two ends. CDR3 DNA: TGTGCCAGCCGGCGGGCCCCCGCTGGAAATTCACCCCTCCACTTT. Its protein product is CASRRAPAGNSPLHF.

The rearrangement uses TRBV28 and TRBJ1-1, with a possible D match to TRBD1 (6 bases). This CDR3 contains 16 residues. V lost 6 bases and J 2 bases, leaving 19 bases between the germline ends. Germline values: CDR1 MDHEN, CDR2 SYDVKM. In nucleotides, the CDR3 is TGTGCCAGCAGACCCCCCGTGGGGGCGGGAAACACTGAAGCTTTCTTT. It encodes CASRPPVGAGNTEAFF.

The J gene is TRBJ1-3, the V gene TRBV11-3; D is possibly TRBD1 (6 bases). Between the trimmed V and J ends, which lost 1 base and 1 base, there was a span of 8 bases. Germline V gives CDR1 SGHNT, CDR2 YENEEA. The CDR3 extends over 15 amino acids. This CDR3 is CASSLAGTSGNTIYF. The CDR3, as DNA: TGTGCCAGCAGCTTAGCGGGGACATCTGGAAACACCATATATTTT.